The TCR beta chain under discussion was sequenced for a study of blood T cells in healthy people across ages. Primers used in a second PCR of about 7 to 11 cycles were a sample-barcoded 5' primer and a J-beta primer mix. In TCRdb, the 5' RACE reads were re-called with MiXCR into one record per CDR3 protein. This table has about 780,000 distinct CDR3 sequences, 46% appearing once. There are 15 residues in the CDR3. Germline V lookup: CDR1 MGHDK, CDR2 SYGVNS. The V and J ends lost 2 bases and 2 bases respectively, with 13 bases between them. Sequences were obtained from blood. This clonotype was obtained from an elderly man in good health. The V call is TRBV25-1, the J call TRBJ2-7, with unresolved D. CDR3: CASSEGSSRPYEQYF. The CDR3 bases are TGTGCCAGCAGTGAAGGGTCGAGCAGGCCCTACGAGCAGTACTTC.